This T cell receptor (beta chain) was observed in a study of CD4 and CD8 cells across lung adenocarcinoma regions. TCRdb re-called the PCR reads with MiXCR, one entry per CDR3 protein. Of around 8,000 distinct CDR3 sequences listed, about 46% are singletons. Many counts were recorded for this clonotype. CDR1 is SGDLS and CDR2 is YYNGEE in the germline V gene. The CDR3 runs to 15 residues. Trimming cost V 3 bases and J 6 bases; bases outside gene matches: 5. Samples came from patients with localized non-small cell lung adenocarcinoma. The material sequenced was CD4+ T cells from the margin of a lung tumor. This chain joins TRBV9 and TRBJ2-1; 11 nucleotides line up with TRBD2. This clonotype was sampled from a female donor with lung adenocarcinoma. The CD4 and CD8 labels of this study may be unreliable. The CDR3 loop reads CASSALAGVSNEQFF. The CDR3 DNA reads TGTGCCAGCAGCGCACTAGCGGGAGTGAGCAATGAGCAGTTCTTC. The variable domain in full, completed from reference TRBV9 and TRBJ2-1, reads DSGVTQTPKHLITATGQRVTLRCSPRSGDLSVYWYQQSLDQGLQFLIQYYNGEERAKGNILERFSAQQFPDLHSELNLSSLELGDSALYFCASSALAGVSNEQFFGPGTRLTVL.